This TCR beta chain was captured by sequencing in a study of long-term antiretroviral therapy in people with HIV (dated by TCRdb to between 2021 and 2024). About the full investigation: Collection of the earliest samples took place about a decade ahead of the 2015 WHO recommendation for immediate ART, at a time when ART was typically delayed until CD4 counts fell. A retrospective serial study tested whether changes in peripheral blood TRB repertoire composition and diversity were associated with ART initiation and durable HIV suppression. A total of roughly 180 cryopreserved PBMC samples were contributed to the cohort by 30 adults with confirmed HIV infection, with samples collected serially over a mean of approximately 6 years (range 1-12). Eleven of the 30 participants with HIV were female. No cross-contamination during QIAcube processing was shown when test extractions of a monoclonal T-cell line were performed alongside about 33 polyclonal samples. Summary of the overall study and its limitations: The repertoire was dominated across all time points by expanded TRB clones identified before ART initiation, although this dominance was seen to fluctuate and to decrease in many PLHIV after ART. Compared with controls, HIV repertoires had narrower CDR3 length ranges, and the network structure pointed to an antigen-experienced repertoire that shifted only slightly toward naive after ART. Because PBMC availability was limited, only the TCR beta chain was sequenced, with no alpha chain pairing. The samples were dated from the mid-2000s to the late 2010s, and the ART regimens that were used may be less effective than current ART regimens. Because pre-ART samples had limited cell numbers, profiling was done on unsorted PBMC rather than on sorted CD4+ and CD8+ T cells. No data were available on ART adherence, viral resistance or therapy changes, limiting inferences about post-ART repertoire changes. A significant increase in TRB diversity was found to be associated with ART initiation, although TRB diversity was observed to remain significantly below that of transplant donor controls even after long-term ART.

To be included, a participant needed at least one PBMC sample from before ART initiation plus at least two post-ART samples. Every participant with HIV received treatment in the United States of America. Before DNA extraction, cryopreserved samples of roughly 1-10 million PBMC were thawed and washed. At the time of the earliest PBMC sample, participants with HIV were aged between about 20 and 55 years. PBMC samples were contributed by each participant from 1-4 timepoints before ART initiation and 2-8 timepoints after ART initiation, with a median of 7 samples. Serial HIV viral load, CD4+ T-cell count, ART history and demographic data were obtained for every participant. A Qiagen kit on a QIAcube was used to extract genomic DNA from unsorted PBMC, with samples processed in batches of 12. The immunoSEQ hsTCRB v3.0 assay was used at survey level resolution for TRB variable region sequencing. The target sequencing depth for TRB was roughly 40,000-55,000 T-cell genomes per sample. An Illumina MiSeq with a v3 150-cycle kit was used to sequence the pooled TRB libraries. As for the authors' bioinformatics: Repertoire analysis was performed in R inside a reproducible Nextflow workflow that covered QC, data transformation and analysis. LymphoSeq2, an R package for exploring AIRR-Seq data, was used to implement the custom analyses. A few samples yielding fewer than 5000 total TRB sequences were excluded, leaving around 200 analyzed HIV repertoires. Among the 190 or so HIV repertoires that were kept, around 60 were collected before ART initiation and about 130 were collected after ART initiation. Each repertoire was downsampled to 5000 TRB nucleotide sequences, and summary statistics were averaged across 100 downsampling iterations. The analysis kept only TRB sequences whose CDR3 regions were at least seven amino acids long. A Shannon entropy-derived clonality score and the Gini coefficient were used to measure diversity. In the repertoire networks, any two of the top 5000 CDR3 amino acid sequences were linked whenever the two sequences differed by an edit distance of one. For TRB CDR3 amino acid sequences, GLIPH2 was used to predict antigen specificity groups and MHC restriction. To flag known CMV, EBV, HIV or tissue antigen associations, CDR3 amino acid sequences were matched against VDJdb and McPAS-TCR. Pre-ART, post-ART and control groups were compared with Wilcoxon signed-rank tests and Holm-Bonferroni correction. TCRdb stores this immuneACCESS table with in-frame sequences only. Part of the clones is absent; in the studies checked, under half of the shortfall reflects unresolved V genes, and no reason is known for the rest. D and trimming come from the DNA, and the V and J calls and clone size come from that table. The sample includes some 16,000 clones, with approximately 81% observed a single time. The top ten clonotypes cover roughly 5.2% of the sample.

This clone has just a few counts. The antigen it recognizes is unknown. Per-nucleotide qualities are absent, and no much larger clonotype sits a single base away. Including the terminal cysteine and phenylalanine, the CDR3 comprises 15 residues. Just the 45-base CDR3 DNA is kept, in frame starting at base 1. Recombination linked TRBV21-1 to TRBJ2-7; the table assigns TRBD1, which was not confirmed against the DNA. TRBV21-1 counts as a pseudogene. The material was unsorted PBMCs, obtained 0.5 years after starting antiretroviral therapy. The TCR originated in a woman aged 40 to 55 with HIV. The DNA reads TGTGCCAGCAGCAAAGAAGGAAGACAGATGGGCGAGCAGTACTTC. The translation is CASSKEGRQMGEQYF.